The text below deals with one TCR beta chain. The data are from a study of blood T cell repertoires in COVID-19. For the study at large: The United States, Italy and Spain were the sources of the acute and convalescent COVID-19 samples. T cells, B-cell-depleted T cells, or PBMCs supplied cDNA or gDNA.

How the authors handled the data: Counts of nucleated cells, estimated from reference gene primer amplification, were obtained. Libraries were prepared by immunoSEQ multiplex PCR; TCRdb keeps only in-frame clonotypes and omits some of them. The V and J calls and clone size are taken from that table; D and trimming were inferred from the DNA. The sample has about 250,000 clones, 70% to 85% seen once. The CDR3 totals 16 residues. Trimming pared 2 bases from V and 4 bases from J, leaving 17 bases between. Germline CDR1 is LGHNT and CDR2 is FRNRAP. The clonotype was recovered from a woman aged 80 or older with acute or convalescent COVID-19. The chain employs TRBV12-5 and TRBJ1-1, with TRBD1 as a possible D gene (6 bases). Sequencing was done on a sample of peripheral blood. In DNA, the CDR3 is TGTGCTAGTGGTTTGCCACTACAGGGCGGTAGCACTGAAGCTTTCTTT. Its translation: CASGLPLQGGSTEAFF.